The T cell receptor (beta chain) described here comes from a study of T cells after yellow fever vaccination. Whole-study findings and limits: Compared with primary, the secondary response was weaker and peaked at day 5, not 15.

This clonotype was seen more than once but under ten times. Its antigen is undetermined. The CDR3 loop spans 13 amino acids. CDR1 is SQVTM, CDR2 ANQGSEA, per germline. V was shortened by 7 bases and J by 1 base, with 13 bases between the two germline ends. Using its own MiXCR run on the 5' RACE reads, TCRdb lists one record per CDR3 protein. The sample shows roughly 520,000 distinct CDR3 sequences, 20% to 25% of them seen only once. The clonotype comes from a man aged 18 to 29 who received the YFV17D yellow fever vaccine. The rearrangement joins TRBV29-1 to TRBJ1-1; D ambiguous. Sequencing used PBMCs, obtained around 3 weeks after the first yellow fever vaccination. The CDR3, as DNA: TGCAGCGGCTCCACTGACTGGAACACTGAAGCTTTCTTT. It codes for CSGSTDWNTEAFF.